The T cell receptor (beta chain) under discussion was sequenced for a study of PD-L1 blockade in urothelial cancer. Study in general: It was at some point between 2013 and 2014 that patients started atezolizumab at 1,200 mg intravenously every 3 weeks. Treatment start was followed by blood analysis at 3 weeks (second dose) and again at 6 weeks.

CDR1 SEHNR and CDR2 FQNEAQ come from the germline V gene (reference sequence). CDR3 length: 15 residues. The V segment lost 3 bases and the J segment 5 bases; nucleotides outside the gene matches: 6. TCRdb keeps only in-frame clones here, not all; method: immunoSEQ multiplex PCR. The table includes 70,000 to 85,000 clones, under 90% detected once. The sample's time point: pretreatment peripheral blood. A total of 1 to 8 samples per patient were collected pretreatment and on-treatment. The receptor's source is a man between 65 and 79 years old with urothelial cancer. V gene TRBV7-9 combines with J gene TRBJ2-7; 11 bases match TRBD1. Sequencing used PBMCs, obtained around atezolizumab (anti-PD-L1) treatment. CDR3: CASSFLGQGAHEQYF. The CDR3 coding sequence is TGTGCCAGCAGCTTCCTCGGACAGGGGGCTCACGAGCAGTACTTC.